These 26 T cell receptor beta chains were all obtained from the same sample, sequenced in a study of blood T cell repertoires in COVID-19. Using immunoSEQ multiplex PCR, the repertoire was profiled, and TCRdb retains in-frame clones only, with some absent. The table includes about 110,000 clones, approximately 82% detected once. The sequenced sample consisted of peripheral blood. These receptor sequences come from a woman older than 75 with active or convalescent COVID-19.

The chain joins TRBV11-2 to TRBJ2-1; 9 nucleotides agree with TRBD2. Germline V gene lookup returns CDR1 SGHAT and CDR2 FQNNGV. V gave up 0 bases and J gave up 13 bases; unmatched junction bases: 4. The CDR3 has 13 amino acids. The CDR3 loop is CASSLDPLAGQFF. In nucleotides, the CDR3 is TGTGCCAGCAGCTTAGATCCCCTAGCGGGACAGTTCTTC.

CDR3 coding DNA: TGTGCCAGCAGCCGATCTAGGAGCTCCTACAATGAGCAGTTCTTC. Amino acid sequence: CASSRSRSSYNEQFF. The chain couples TRBV7-6 to TRBJ2-1, with D uncertain. V dropped 5 bases and J dropped 0 bases, with 11 bases sitting between them. The CDR3 contains 15 residues. In germline, CDR1 is SGHVS, CDR2 FNYEAQ.

The chain carries TRBV27 and TRBJ1-2; TRBD1 matches 9 bases. J was trimmed by 6 bases and V by 4 bases; bases with no gene match: 6. CDR3 length equals 14 residues. CDR1 and CDR2 from the germline V gene are MNHEY and SMNVEV (reference sequence). The CDR3 nucleotides are TGTGCCAGCAGTTCCACAGGGGGCAGGGATGGCTACACCTTC. It translates to CASSSTGGRDGYTF.

V is TRBV2 and J is TRBJ1-5, with 8 nucleotides matching TRBD1. The CDR3 length is 16 residues. Trimming took 6 bases from V and 2 from J; bases not matched to a gene: 9. CDR1 and CDR2 from the germline V gene are SNHLY and FYNNEI. For the CDR3, the DNA is TGTGCCAGCAGCCACACCGGGACAGGAGGCAATCAGCCCCAGCATTTT. It codes for CASSHTGTGGNQPQHF.

V is TRBV7-9 and J is TRBJ2-1, with a possible D match to TRBD1 (8 bases). The CDR3 has 17 residues. Trimming cost V 5 bases and J 4 bases, with 21 bases left between them. Germline V gene sequence: CDR1 SEHNR, CDR2 FQNEAQ (reference sequence). Written as DNA, the CDR3 is TGTGCCAGCAGCCGACCACAGGGGGGAGGGGGTTACAATGAGCAGTTCTTC. The encoded protein is CASSRPQGGGGYNEQFF.

V and J are TRBV14 and TRBJ2-7; no clear D. V was shortened by 0 bases and J by 2 bases, with 8 bases between the two germline ends. The CDR3 is made up of 14 amino acids. The germline V gene has CDR1 SGHDN and CDR2 FVKESK. CDR3 DNA sequence: TGTGCCAGCAGCCAAGAGGCAGGCACCTACGAGCAGTACTTC. It encodes CASSQEAGTYEQYF. Using reference TRBV14 and TRBJ2-7 for the parts outside the CDR3, the full variable domain is EAGVTQFPSHSVIEKGQTVTLRCDPISGHDNLYWYRRVMGKEIKFLLHFVKESKQDESGMPNNRFLAERTGGTYSTLKVQPAELEDSGVYFCASSQEAGTYEQYFGPGTRLTVT.

The rearrangement links TRBV9 to TRBJ2-7; the match to TRBD2 covers 11 bases. The V gene's germline CDR1 is SGDLS and CDR2 YYNGEE. The junction had 3 bases not matched to a gene; V was cut back by 3 bases and J by 1 base. This CDR3 spans 15 amino acids. In DNA form, the CDR3 reads TGTGCCAGCAGCGGGGGACTAGCGGAGTCCTACGAGCAGTACTTC. As protein: CASSGGLAESYEQYF.

The chain uses TRBV5-1 and TRBJ1-5; TRBD1 matches at 9 bases. Germline CDR1 and CDR2: SGHRS and YFSETQ. The CDR3 loop spans 14 amino acids. V was clipped by 4 bases and J by 7 bases; unmatched bases: 6. CDR3 region: CASSPDRGGQPQHF. The CDR3 bases are TGCGCCAGCAGCCCCGACAGGGGGGGACAGCCCCAGCATTTT. The full variable domain, its missing parts supplied by reference TRBV5-1 and TRBJ1-5, is KAGVTQTPRYLIKTRGQQVTLSCSPISGHRSVSWYQQTPGQGLQFLFEYFSETQRNKGNFPGRFSGRQFSNSRSEMNVSTLELGDSALYLCASSPDRGGQPQHFGDGTRLSIL.

This chain connects TRBV7-8 to TRBJ2-3; D gene unclear. From germline, CDR1 is SGHVS and CDR2 FQNEAQ. Trimming pared 2 bases from V and 0 bases from J, leaving 6 bases between. This CDR3 comprises 14 residues. CDR3 in DNA: TGTGCCAGCAGCTTATACTCAAGCACAGATACGCAGTATTTT. It encodes CASSLYSSTDTQYF.

V and J are TRBV5-4 and TRBJ2-1, with TRBD2 matching over 13 bases. The germline V gene has CDR1 SGHNT and CDR2 YYREEE (reference sequence). This CDR3 comprises 14 residues. V lost 5 bases, J lost 8 bases, and 4 bases stayed unmatched. The CDR3 DNA is TGTGCCAGCAGTTCAGGACTAGCGGGAGATGAGCAGTTCTTC. Protein: CASSSGLAGDEQFF.

The CDR3 DNA reads TGTGCCACCAGCAGATCGGGGTTCAATCAGCCCCAGCATTTT. It is translated as CATSRSGFNQPQHF. This chain connects TRBV15 to TRBJ1-5, with D hard to call. Looked up from germline, CDR1 is LNHNV and CDR2 is YYDKDF (reference sequence). This CDR3 has 14 amino acids. The V end was cut by 2 bases, the J end by 3 bases, with 8 bases between.

V usage is TRBV3-1 (or the pseudogene TRBV3-2) and J usage is TRBJ2-7; 10 bases agree with TRBD1. Trimming cost V 5 bases and J 6 bases; bases outside gene matches: 7. The germline CDR1 and CDR2 sequences are LGHDT and YNNKEL (reference sequence). CDR3 length: 14 amino acids. As DNA, the CDR3 is TGTGCCAGCAGCTACCGGGACAGGGGAAGCGAGCAGTACTTC. The encoded protein is CASSYRDRGSEQYF.

The chain combines TRBV18 with TRBJ2-3; 13 positions match TRBD2. Germline V CDR1 and CDR2: KGHSH, LQKENI. The CDR3 totals 17 residues. V shed 3 bases, J shed 4 bases, and the junction held 7 bases outside the gene matches. The CDR3 loop is CASSPGLAGVGADTQYF. The CDR3, as DNA: TGTGCCAGCTCACCCGGACTAGCGGGAGTAGGGGCAGATACGCAGTATTTT.

The chain recombines TRBV18 with TRBJ1-3, with D unclear. The CDR3 contains 14 residues. CDR1 and CDR2 (germline): KGHSH, LQKENI. The V end lost 0 bases, the J end lost 4 bases, and 7 bases lay between the germline ends. The CDR3 sequence: CASSPPLEGNTIYF. In DNA, the CDR3 is TGTGCCAGCTCACCACCTCTCGAGGGAAACACCATATATTTT.

The rearrangement links TRBV5-1 to TRBJ1-1; TRBD1 matches 11 bases. The CDR3 is made up of 15 amino acids. V lost 4 bases, J lost 5 bases, and 7 bases stayed unmatched. The germline V gene has CDR1 SGHRS and CDR2 YFSETQ. Here the CDR3 DNA reads TGCGCCAGCAGCACCGGACAGGGGGCAGGGACTGAAGCTTTCTTT. Protein: CASSTGQGAGTEAFF.

This chain connects TRBV28 to TRBJ1-5; 8 bases match TRBD1. Germline V gene data show CDR1 as MDHEN and CDR2 as SYDVKM. This CDR3 region has 15 residues. The V and J ends lost 4 bases and 3 bases, in that order; junction bases with no gene match: 5. The CDR3 loop reads CASSSRQGPNQPQHF. The CDR3 region has the DNA TGTGCCAGCAGTTCCAGACAGGGGCCCAATCAGCCCCAGCATTTT.

The chain uses TRBV19 and TRBJ1-2; D is uncertain. Trimming cost V 1 base and J 7 bases, with 10 bases left between them. Germline values: CDR1 LNHDA, CDR2 SQIVND (reference sequence). CDR3 length: 13 amino acids. This chain's CDR3 is CASSIGTPGGYTF. As DNA, the CDR3 is TGTGCCAGTAGTATAGGGACTCCCGGTGGCTACACCTTC.

This chain links TRBV5-6 with TRBJ1-5; 10 bases are a match to TRBD1. Germline values: CDR1 SGHDT, CDR2 YYEEEE. The junction had 14 bases not matched to a gene; V was cut back by 2 bases and J by 9 bases. The CDR3 runs 17 residues. The CDR3 spells CASSFSLSDRGRWPQHF. CDR3 coding DNA: TGTGCCAGCAGCTTTTCACTTTCGGACAGGGGGAGGTGGCCCCAGCATTTT. Full variable domain (missing parts from reference TRBV5-6 and TRBJ1-5): DAGVTQSPTHLIKTRGQQVTLRCSPKSGHDTVSWYQQALGQGPQFIFQYYEEEERQRGNFPDRFSGHQFPNYSSELNVNALLLGDSALYLCASSFSLSDRGRWPQHFGDGTRLSIL.

The genes are TRBV28 and TRBJ2-7; TRBD2 might be the D (6 bases). The CDR3 has 13 residues. The V gene's germline CDR1 is MDHEN and CDR2 SYDVKM. V shed 5 bases and J shed 7 bases, with 15 bases lying between them. CDR3 loop: CASSRPGLREQYF. The CDR3 DNA reads TGTGCCAGCAGTCGCCCGGGACTCCGAGAGCAGTACTTC. The full variable domain, completed using reference TRBV28 and TRBJ2-7, is DVKVTQSSRYLVKRTGEKVFLECVQDMDHENMFWYRQDPGLGLRLIYFSYDVKMKEKGDIPEGYSVSREKKERFSLILESASTNQTSMYLCASSRPGLREQYFGPGTRLTVT.

This clone was counted between two and nine times. The rearrangement uses TRBV7-9 and TRBJ2-1; no definite D call. This CDR3 is built from 13 residues. The V gene lost 2 bases and the J gene lost 4 bases, with 6 bases spanning the gap. Germline CDR1 SEHNR, CDR2 FQNEAQ (reference sequence). The CDR3 nucleotides are TGTGCCAGCAGCTTAAACCAGTACAATGAGCAGTTCTTC. Protein: CASSLNQYNEQFF. Full variable domain (remainder filled in from reference TRBV7-9 and TRBJ2-1): DTGVSQNPRHKITKRGQNVTFRCDPISEHNRLYWYRQTLGQGPEFLTYFQNEAQLEKSRLLSDRFSAERPKGSFSTLEIQRTEQGDSAMYLCASSLNQYNEQFFGPGTRLTVL.

This chain uses TRBV13 with TRBJ2-3, with 9 bases identical to TRBD1. J was trimmed by 3 bases and V by 5 bases; bases with no gene match: 6. The CDR3 spans 15 residues. The germline gives CDR1 PRHDT, CDR2 FYEKMQ (reference sequence). The CDR3 region is CASSGGQGTTDTQYF. CDR3 sequence (DNA): TGTGCCAGCAGCGGGGGACAGGGTACAACAGATACGCAGTATTTT.

CDR3 coding DNA: TGCGCCAGCAGCTTGGCAGTGGGGGCAGGGAGCACTGAAGCTTTCTTT. It codes for CASSLAVGAGSTEAFF. This rearrangement joins TRBV5-1 to TRBJ1-1, with D perhaps matching TRBD1 (6 bases). Germline V lookup: CDR1 SGHRS, CDR2 YFSETQ. This CDR3 has 16 amino acids. The V end lost 0 bases, the J end lost 4 bases, and 16 bases lay between the germline ends.

The chain joins TRBV7-2 to TRBJ2-1; D might be TRBD2 (6 bases). The V end was cut by 1 base, the J end by 15 bases, with 19 bases between. Germline V gene data show CDR1 as SGHTA and CDR2 as FQGNSA. The CDR3 runs 14 residues. As DNA, the CDR3 is TGTGCCAGCAGCTTAGGAGCAGAGCGGGCCGGTCTGTTCTTC. It translates to CASSLGAERAGLFF.

The chain uses TRBV11-1 and TRBJ2-7; 7 nucleotides align to TRBD1. Trimming removed 5 bases from V and 3 bases from J; junction bases left unmatched: 10. The germline gives CDR1 SGHAT, CDR2 FQDESV (reference sequence). The CDR3 runs 15 residues. CDR3 loop: CASSARQGAFYEQYF. The CDR3 nucleotides read TGTGCCAGCAGCGCGAGACAGGGAGCATTCTACGAGCAGTACTTC.

This sequence joins TRBV20-1 and TRBJ2-1, with 9 bases lining up with TRBD2. In germline, CDR1 is DFQATT, CDR2 SNEGSKA (reference sequence). V was clipped by 3 bases and J by 2 bases; unmatched bases: 8. The CDR3 contains 16 residues. This CDR3 reads CSASISGSLTYNEQFF. The CDR3 DNA is TGCAGTGCTAGTATTAGCGGGAGCCTTACCTACAATGAGCAGTTCTTC.

The chain combines TRBV10-3 with TRBJ1-4, with a possible D match to TRBD1 (6 bases). There are 15 residues in the CDR3. From germline, CDR1 is ENHRY and CDR2 SYGVKD. Trimming removed 0 bases from V and 7 bases from J, with 12 bases in between. The CDR3 sequence is CAISESTGRPEKLFF. The DNA for the CDR3 is TGTGCCATCAGTGAGTCGACAGGAAGGCCTGAAAAACTGTTTTTT.